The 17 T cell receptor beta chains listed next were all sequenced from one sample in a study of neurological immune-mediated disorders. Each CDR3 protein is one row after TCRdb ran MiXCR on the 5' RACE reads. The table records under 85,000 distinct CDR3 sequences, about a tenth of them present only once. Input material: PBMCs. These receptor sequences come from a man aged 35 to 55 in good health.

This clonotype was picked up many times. Written as DNA, the CDR3 is TGTGCCAGCAGCTTAATGGGGGCTTCCGGGCACGAGCAGTACTTC. It codes for CASSLMGASGHEQYF. The V call is TRBV7-3, the J call TRBJ2-7; D perhaps matches TRBD1 (6 bases). This CDR3 has 15 residues. Trimming took off 1 base at V and 5 bases at J, with 15 bases between the two ends. Per the germline V gene, CDR1 is SGHTA and CDR2 is FQGTGA.

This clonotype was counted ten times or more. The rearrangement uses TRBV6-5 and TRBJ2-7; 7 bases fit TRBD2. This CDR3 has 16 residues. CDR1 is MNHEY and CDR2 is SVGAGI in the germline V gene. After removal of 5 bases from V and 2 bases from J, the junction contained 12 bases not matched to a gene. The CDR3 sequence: CASSGERGTATYEQYF. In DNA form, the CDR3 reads TGTGCCAGCAGTGGGGAGCGGGGAACCGCAACCTACGAGCAGTACTTC.

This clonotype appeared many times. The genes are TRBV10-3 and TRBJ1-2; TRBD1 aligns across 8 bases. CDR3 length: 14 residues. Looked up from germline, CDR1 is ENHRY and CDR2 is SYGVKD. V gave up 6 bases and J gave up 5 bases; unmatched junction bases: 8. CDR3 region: CAISPDRDGYGYTF. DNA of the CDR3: TGTGCCATCAGCCCGGACAGGGATGGATATGGCTACACCTTC.

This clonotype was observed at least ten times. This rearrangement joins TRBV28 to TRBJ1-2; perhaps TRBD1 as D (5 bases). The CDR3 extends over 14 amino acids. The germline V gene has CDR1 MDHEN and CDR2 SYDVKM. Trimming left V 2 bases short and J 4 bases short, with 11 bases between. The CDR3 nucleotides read TGTGCCAGCAGTTTAACCCAGGGCGGCTATGGCTACACCTTC. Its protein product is CASSLTQGGYGYTF.

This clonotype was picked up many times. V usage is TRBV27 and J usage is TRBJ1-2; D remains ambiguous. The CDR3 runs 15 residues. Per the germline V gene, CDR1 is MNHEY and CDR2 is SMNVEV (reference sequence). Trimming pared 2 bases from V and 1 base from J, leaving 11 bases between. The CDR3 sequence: CASSLRPTDNYGYTF. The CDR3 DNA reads TGTGCCAGCAGTTTAAGGCCGACTGATAACTATGGCTACACCTTC.

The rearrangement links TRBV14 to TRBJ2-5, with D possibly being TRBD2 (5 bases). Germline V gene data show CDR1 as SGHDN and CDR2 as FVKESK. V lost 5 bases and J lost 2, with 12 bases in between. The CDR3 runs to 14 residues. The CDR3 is CASSTRLYQETQYF. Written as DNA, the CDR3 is TGTGCCAGCAGCACTCGACTATATCAAGAGACCCAGTACTTC.

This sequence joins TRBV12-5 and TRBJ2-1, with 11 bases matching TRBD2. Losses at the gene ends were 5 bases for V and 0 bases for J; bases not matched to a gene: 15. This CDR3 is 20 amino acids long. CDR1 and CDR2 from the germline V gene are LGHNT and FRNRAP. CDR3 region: CASGLHPGLAATSSYNEQFF. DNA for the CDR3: TGTGCTAGTGGTCTACATCCGGGACTAGCGGCTACAAGCTCCTACAATGAGCAGTTCTTC.

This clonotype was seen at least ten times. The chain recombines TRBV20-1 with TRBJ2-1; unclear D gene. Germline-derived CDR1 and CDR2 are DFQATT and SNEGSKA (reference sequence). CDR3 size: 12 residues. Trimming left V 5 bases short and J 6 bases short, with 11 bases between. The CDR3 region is CSASDWINEQFF. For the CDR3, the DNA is TGCAGTGCTTCAGATTGGATCAATGAGCAGTTCTTC.

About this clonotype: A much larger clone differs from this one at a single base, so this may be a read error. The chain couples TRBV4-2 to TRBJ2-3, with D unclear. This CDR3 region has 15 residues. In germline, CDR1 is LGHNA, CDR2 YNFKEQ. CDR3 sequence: CAGSQEGVGTDTQYF. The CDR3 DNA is TGTGCCGGCAGCCAAGAAGGCGTCGGCACAGATACGCAGTATTTT.

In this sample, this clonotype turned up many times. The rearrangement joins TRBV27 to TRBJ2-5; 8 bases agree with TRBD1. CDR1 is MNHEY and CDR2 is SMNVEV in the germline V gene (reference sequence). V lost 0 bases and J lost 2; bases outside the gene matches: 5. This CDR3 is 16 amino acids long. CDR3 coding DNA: TGTGCCAGCAGTTTATCGCTCCGGACAGGGCAAGAGACCCAGTACTTC. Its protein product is CASSLSLRTGQETQYF.

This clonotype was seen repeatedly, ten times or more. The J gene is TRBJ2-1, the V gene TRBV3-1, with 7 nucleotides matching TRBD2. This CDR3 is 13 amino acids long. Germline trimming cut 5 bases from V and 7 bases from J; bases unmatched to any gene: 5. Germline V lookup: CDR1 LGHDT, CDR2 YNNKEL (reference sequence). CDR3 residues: CASSSTGGNEQFF. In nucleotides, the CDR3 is TGTGCCAGCAGCTCTACCGGGGGGAATGAGCAGTTCTTC.

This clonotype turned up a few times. The CDR3 loop is CASSTRMADTQYF. The CDR3 DNA sequence: TGTGCCAGCAGTACCCGGATGGCAGATACGCAGTATTTT. This rearrangement joins TRBV12-3 or TRBV12-4 to TRBJ2-3; D is ambiguous. The CDR3 is made up of 13 amino acids. Trimming left V 5 bases short and J 4 bases short, with 10 bases between.

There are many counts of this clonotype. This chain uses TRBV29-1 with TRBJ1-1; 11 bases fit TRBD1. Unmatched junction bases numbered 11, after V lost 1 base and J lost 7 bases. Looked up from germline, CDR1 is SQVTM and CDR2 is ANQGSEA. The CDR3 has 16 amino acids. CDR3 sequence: CSVEGFGGQGGLEAFF. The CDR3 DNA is TGCAGCGTTGAAGGTTTTGGGGGACAGGGGGGGCTTGAAGCTTTCTTT.

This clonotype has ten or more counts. CDR3 coding DNA: TGTGCCAGCAGTGTGACAGGGAATTCGCTGAACACCGGGGAGCTGTTTTTT. Its translation: CASSVTGNSLNTGELFF. The V call is TRBV6-1, the J call TRBJ2-2; 7 nucleotides match TRBD1. CDR1 and CDR2 from the germline V gene are MNHNS and SASEGT. This CDR3 has 17 amino acids. The V gene end was trimmed by 4 bases and the J gene end by 1 base; junction bases not matched to a gene: 9.

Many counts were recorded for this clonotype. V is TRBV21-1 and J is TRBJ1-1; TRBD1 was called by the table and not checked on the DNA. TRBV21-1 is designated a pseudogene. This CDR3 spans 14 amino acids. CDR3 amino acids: CASSKNGDRAEAFF. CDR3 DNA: TGTGCCAGCAGCAAAAACGGAGACAGGGCTGAAGCTTTCTTT.

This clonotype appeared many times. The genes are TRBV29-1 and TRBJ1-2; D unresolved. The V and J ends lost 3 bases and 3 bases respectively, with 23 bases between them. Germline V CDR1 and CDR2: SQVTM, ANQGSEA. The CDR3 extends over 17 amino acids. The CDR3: CSVDPGPLELGHYGYTF. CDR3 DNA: TGCAGCGTTGATCCGGGCCCCCTCGAGTTGGGCCACTATGGCTACACCTTC. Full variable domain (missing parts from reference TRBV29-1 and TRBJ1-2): SAVISQKPSRDICQRGTSLTIQCQVDSQVTMMFWYRQQPGQSLTLIATANQGSEATYESGFVIDKFPISRPNLTFSTLTVSNMSPEDSSIYLCSVDPGPLELGHYGYTFGSGTRLTVV.

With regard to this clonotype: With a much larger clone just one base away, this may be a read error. CDR3: CASAVGVCYEQYF. The CDR3 DNA reads TGTGCCAGCGCCGTTGGGGTGTGCTACGAGCAGTACTTC. The chain carries TRBV7-9 and TRBJ2-7; unclear D gene. Germline V gene lookup returns CDR1 SEHNR and CDR2 FQNEAQ (reference sequence). Trimming left V 8 bases short and J 3 bases short, with 14 bases between. This CDR3 region has 13 residues.